This is a list of T cell receptor beta chains from one sample in a study of cytomegalovirus exposure and HLA in healthy donors. The data were produced by immunoSEQ multiplex PCR, yet TCRdb's version contains in-frame clones alone and is incomplete. The table shows about 150,000 clones, with 82% occurring only once. The sample taken for sequencing was PBMCs. The receptors come from a male donor in good health and CMV-seronegative. Each CDR3 is given with its conserved first and last residue. Each record gives: J gene, clone size, V gene, D gene, CDR3 DNA, CDR3 protein. D genes are given only for firm matches. Only part of the rows carry a size: once, few, many, or a class if the clone is expanded.

TRBJ1-1 | - | TRBV28 | TRBD1 | TGTGCCAGCAGCTACCGGGACAGACTAAACACTGAAGCTTTCTTT | CASSYRDRLNTEAFF
TRBJ2-2 | few | TRBV9 | - | TGTGCCAGCAGCGTAGAGAGGGACTTGAACACCGGGGAGCTGTTTTTT | CASSVERDLNTGELFF
TRBJ2-7 | - | TRBV7-9 | - | TGTGCCAGCAGCTTAGCTTCGTCCTACGAGCAGTACTTC | CASSLASSYEQYF
TRBJ2-6 | - | TRBV12-5 | - | TGTGCTAGTGGTTTGGTTACAGGCCAGCCGTCCTTTCGCCCCTCTGGGGCCAACGTCCTGACTTTC | CASGLVTGQPSFRPSGANVLTF
TRBJ2-3 | - | TRBV11-2 | TRBD2 | TGTGCCAGCAGCTTAGCAGGCGGGAGTCCTATAAGGGCCACAGATACGCAGTATTTT | CASSLAGGSPIRATDTQYF
TRBJ2-7 | once | TRBV11-3 | TRBD1 | TGTGCCAGCAGCCCCTGGGACAGGCCCTACGAGCAGTACTTC | CASSPWDRPYEQYF
TRBJ1-5 | - | TRBV29-1 | - | TGCAGCGTTGTCGCGGCTGGGCAGCCCCAGCATTTT | CSVVAAGQPQHF
TRBJ1-1 | - | TRBV6-5 | TRBD1 | TGTGCCACACGACAGGGGAACACTGAAGCTTTCTTT | CATRQGNTEAFF
TRBJ2-7 | - | TRBV7-9 | TRBD1 | TGTGCCAGCAGCTTTGAGGGGACAGGGGGGTACGAGCAGTACTTC | CASSFEGTGGYEQYF
TRBJ2-1 | - | TRBV5-3 | TRBD2 | TGTGCCAGAAGCTTGAGACTTTTGAGCGGGAGGGGGGGCCATGAGCAGTTCTTC | CARSLRLLSGRGGHEQFF
TRBJ2-2 | - | TRBV5-1 | - | TGCGCCAGCAGCCGTGACACCGGGGAGCTGTTTTTT | CASSRDTGELFF
TRBJ2-7 | - | TRBV6-5 | - | TGTGCCAGCAGTTACTCTACAGGGCCCAGCGAGCAGTACTTC | CASSYSTGPSEQYF
TRBJ2-2 | - | TRBV15 | - | TGTGCCACCAGCAGACAGGGAGGTGGCGGGGAGCTGTTTTTT | CATSRQGGGGELFF
TRBJ1-1 | - | TRBV4-2 | - | TGTGCCAGCAGCCTCTTAACGACAGGAGAAGCTTTCTTT | CASSLLTTGEAFF
TRBJ2-1 | - | TRBV28 | - | TGTGCCAGCAGTCCCCAGGCGGGTCTGCTTAACAATGAGCAGTTCTTC | CASSPQAGLLNNEQFF
TRBJ2-7 | - | TRBV7-9 | - | TGTGCCAGCAGTCCCGGGACTCACGAGCAGTACTTC | CASSPGTHEQYF
TRBJ2-3 | - | TRBV6-1 | - | TGTGCCAGCAGTGAATTCCCCCGGAGCACAGATACGCAGTATTTT | CASSEFPRSTDTQYF
TRBJ1-1 | - | TRBV18 | - | TGTGCCAGCTTAGAGGACAGTTATACTGAAGCTTTCTTT | CASLEDSYTEAFF
TRBJ2-3 | few | TRBV4-1 | TRBD1 | TGCGCCAGCAGCCCGACAGGGGAGCACTTCACAGATACGCAGTATTTT | CASSPTGEHFTDTQYF
TRBJ2-7 | - | TRBV28 | - | TGTGCCAGCAGTCATACAGGGTGGGGAGTCCACGAGCAGTACTTC | CASSHTGWGVHEQYF
TRBJ2-7 | once | TRBV29-1 | - | TGCAGCGTAGAGCGCGGCGGGGGCAACGAGCAGTACTTC | CSVERGGGNEQYF
TRBJ2-2 | few | TRBV27 | TRBD2 | TGTGCCAGCAGTTTTCTAGGGAGGGCCGCGAACACCGGGGAGCTGTTTTTT | CASSFLGRAANTGELFF
TRBJ2-3 | - | TRBV7-3 | TRBD2 | TGTGCCAGCAGCCGGGGAGGGTACACAGATACGCAGTATTTT | CASSRGGYTDTQYF
TRBJ1-5 | - | TRBV15 | - | TGTGCCACCAGCAGAGCAGGTAGAGTGCAGCCCCAGCATTTT | CATSRAGRVQPQHF
TRBJ2-5 | - | TRBV2 | TRBD2 | TGTGCCAGCAGTGCTTCCAGACTAGCGGGAAAGGGGACCCAGTACTTC | CASSASRLAGKGTQYF
TRBJ1-2 | - | TRBV10-3 | TRBD1 | TGTGCCATCAGTGAGTCAGGGGGCGGCTATGGCTACACCTTC | CAISESGGGYGYTF
TRBJ2-1 | - | TRBV28 | - | TGTGCCAGCAGTTTAACCAGGGCTCCAGTCTCCTACAATGAGCAGTTCTTC | CASSLTRAPVSYNEQFF
TRBJ2-7 | - | TRBV29-1 | TRBD2 | TGCAGCGTCTCCACCCTAGGAGCGGGGGGGGAGCAGTACTTC | CSVSTLGAGGEQYF
TRBJ2-3 | - | TRBV6-5 | - | TGTGCCAGCAGTTACCCGCCTGGGAGCGATACGCAGTATTTT | CASSYPPGSDTQYF
TRBJ1-1 | - | TRBV5-6 | TRBD1 | TGTGCCAGCAGCCTGGGGACAGGGATGACTGAAGCTTTCTTT | CASSLGTGMTEAFF